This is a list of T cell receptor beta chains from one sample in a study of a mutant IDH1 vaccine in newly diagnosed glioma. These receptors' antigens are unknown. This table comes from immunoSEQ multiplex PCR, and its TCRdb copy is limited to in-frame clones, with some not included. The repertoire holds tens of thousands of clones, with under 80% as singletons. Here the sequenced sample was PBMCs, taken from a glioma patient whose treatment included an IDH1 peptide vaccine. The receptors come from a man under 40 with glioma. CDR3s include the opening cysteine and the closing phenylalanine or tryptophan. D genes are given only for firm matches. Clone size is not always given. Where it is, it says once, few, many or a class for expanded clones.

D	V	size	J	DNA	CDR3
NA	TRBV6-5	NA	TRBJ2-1	TGTGCCAGCAGCCGGGGAGCTGGAGATGAGCAGTTCTTC	CASSRGAGDEQFF
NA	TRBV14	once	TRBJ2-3	TGTGCCAGCAGCCCATTCGGACCTCGGGCAGATACGCAGTATTTT	CASSPFGPRADTQYF
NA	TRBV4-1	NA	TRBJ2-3	TGCGCCAGCAGCCAAGAGTCGGGCTCTACTAGCACAGATACGCAGTATTTT	CASSQESGSTSTDTQYF
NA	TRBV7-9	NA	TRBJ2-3	TGTGCCAGCAGCTTGGGGAAAATCTTGGGAGATACGCAGTATTTT	CASSLGKILGDTQYF
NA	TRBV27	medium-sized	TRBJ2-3	TGTGCCAGCAGTTTTGGGGGTACGCAGTATTTT	CASSFGGTQYF
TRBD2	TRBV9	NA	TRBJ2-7	TGTGCCAGCAGCGTAGGGACTAGTCACTACGAGCAGTACTTC	CASSVGTSHYEQYF
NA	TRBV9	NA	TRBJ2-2	TGTGCCAGCAGCGTAGACTACTCCACCGGGGAGCTGTTTTTT	CASSVDYSTGELFF
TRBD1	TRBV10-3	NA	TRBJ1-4	TGTGCCATCAGTGAGTCAGGACAGGGGTCCGAAAAACTGTTTTTT	CAISESGQGSEKLFF
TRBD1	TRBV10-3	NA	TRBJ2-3	TGTGCCATCAGTGATACAGGGGGTACGACAGATACGCAGTATTTT	CAISDTGGTTDTQYF
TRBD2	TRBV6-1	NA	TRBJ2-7	TGTGCCAGCAGTGCTAGCGGGAACTCCTACGAGCAGTACTTC	CASSASGNSYEQYF
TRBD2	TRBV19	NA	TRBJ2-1	TGTGCCAGTAGTATAGCGGTTAGCGGGAGCTTAGGTGAGCAGTTCTTC	CASSIAVSGSLGEQFF
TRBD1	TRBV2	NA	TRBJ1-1	TGTGCCGGACAGGATACTGAAGCTTTCTTT	CAGQDTEAFF
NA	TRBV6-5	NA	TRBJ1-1	TGTGCCAGCAGAACCCAGGGCAGGAGTTCCACTGAAGCTTTCTTT	CASRTQGRSSTEAFF
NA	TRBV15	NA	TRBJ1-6	TGTGCCACCAGCGGTCCGAATTCACCCCTCCACTTT	CATSGPNSPLHF
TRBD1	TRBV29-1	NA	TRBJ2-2	TGCAGCGTTGTTGGACAGGGGGCCGGGGAGCTGTTTTTT	CSVVGQGAGELFF
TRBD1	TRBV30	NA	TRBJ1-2	TGTGCCTGGAGTGTACCGGACAGGGGGCGCCCCAGTGACTATGGCTACACCTTC	CAWSVPDRGRPSDYGYTF
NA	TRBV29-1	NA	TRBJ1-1	TGCAGCGTTGAAGAGGATACTGAAGCTTTCTTT	CSVEEDTEAFF
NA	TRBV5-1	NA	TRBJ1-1	TGCGCCAGCAGATCGACAATAACTAGCACTGAAGCTTTCTTT	CASRSTITSTEAFF
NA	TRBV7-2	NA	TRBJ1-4	TGTGCCAGCAGCTTAAATTTCCGGCCTAATGAAAAACTGTTTTTT	CASSLNFRPNEKLFF
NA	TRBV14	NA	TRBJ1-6	TGTGCCAGCAGCCAAGAGGCCTATAATTCACCCCTCCACTTT	CASSQEAYNSPLHF
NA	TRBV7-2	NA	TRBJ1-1	TGTGCCAGCACCCCTCAGTCGGGACGGGGGACCCGGAACACTGAAGCTTTCTTT	CASTPQSGRGTRNTEAFF
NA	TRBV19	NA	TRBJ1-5	TGTGCCAGTAGTATAACACCTTATAGCAATCAGCCCCAGCATTTT	CASSITPYSNQPQHF
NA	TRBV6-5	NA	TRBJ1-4	TGTGCCTCCCAGCCGGGGCCTGATCGGGAAAAACTGTTTTTT	CASQPGPDREKLFF
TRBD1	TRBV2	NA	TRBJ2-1	TGTGCCAGCAGGGAGACAGGGGGCGCCGGAAGTGAGCAGTTCTTC	CASRETGGAGSEQFF
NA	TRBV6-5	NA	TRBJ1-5	TGTGCCAGCAGTTACGGCAGATTCAATCAGCCCCAGCATTTT	CASSYGRFNQPQHF
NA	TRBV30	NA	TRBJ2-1	TGTGCCTGGAGCCTAAAGGGAGGTCTGAGAAATGAGCAGTTCTTC	CAWSLKGGLRNEQFF
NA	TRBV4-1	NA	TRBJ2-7	TGCGCCAGCAGCCACAGGGTAGGGGGGGACGAGCAGTACTTC	CASSHRVGGDEQYF
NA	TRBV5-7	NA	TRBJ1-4	TGTGCCAGCAGCTCCGCGGGGAGGGACGGTGCAACTAATGAAAAACTGTTTTTT	CASSSAGRDGATNEKLFF
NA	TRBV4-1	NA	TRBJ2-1	TGCGCCAGCAAGGAGGGCTCCTACAATGAGCAGTTCTTC	CASKEGSYNEQFF
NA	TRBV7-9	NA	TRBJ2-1	TGTGCCAGCAGTTTGGGGGCAGGGGAGTGGGTAAGCGATGAGCAGTTCTTC	CASSLGAGEWVSDEQFF
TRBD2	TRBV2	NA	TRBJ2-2	TGTGCCAACTCCGGGACTAGCGGGCCCGGGGAGCTGTTTTTT	CANSGTSGPGELFF
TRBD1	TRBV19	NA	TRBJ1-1	TGTGCCAGTAGTAAGGGACAGGCGACGAACACTGAAGCTTTCTTT	CASSKGQATNTEAFF
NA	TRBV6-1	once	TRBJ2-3	TGTGCCAGCAGTGGTGGGGGCGGAGGCACAGATACGCAGTATTTT	CASSGGGGGTDTQYF
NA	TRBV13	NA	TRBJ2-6	TGTGCCAGCAGCTTAGGTTGGGGCAGAGGCTCTGGGGCCAACGTCCTGACTTTC	CASSLGWGRGSGANVLTF
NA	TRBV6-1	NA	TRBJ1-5	TGTGCCAGCAACCCGACAGGTAGCAATCAGCCCCAGCATTTT	CASNPTGSNQPQHF
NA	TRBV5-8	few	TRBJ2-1	TGTGCCAGCAGCTTGGAATGGGATGGGAATGAGCAGTTCTTC	CASSLEWDGNEQFF
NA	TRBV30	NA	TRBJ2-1	TGTGCCTGGAACCTAGGTGAGGGACACAATGAGCAGTTCTTC	CAWNLGEGHNEQFF
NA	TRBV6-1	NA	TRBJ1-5	TGTGCCAGCAGTGATCACCAGCCCCAGCATTTT	CASSDHQPQHF
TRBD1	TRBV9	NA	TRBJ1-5	TGTGCCAGCAGTGTCGGGACAGAGGATCCCCAGCATTTT	CASSVGTEDPQHF
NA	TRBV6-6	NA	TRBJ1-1	TGTGCCAGCAGGGTAGTTAAGAACACTGAAGCTTTCTTT	CASRVVKNTEAFF
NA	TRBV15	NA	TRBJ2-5	TGTGCCACCAGCGTACCTAGCGCCGCCGAGACCCAGTACTTC	CATSVPSAAETQYF
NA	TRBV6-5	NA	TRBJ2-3	TGTGCCAGCAGTCCGTTCGGGGGAGGCACAGATACGCAGTATTTT	CASSPFGGGTDTQYF
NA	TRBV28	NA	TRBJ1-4	TGTGCCAGCAGTCCATACAACCGCCGGAATGAAAAACTGTTTTTT	CASSPYNRRNEKLFF
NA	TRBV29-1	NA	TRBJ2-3	TGCAGCGTTGTAGGAGGGCGTGGTACGCAGTATTTT	CSVVGGRGTQYF